These 24 T cell receptor beta chains were sequenced from one sample in a study of cytomegalovirus exposure and HLA in healthy donors. The study ran its PCR with 60 Vbeta and 13 Jbeta primers. Only in-frame clones appear in the TCRdb table, and some are missing; sequencing was by immunoSEQ multiplex PCR. The sample holds more than 85,000 clones, around 80% seen once. The sample consisted of PBMCs. The receptors originated from a female donor in good health and CMV-seropositive.

This sequence joins TRBV28 and TRBJ2-7; 7 bases match TRBD1. Germline lookup yields CDR1 MDHEN and CDR2 SYDVKM. The CDR3 runs 12 residues. The V segment lost 8 bases and the J segment 2 bases; nucleotides outside the gene matches: 3. CDR3 region: CASLGQAYEQYF. CDR3 DNA sequence: TGTGCCAGCCTAGGACAGGCCTACGAGCAGTACTTC.

With regard to this clone: This sample includes further DNA sequences coding for the same CDR3. In DNA form, the CDR3 reads TGCGCCAGCAGCCCGGGACTAGCGGGAGGGTACGAGCAGTACTTC. Protein product: CASSPGLAGGYEQYF. V gene TRBV5-1 combines with J gene TRBJ2-7; 16 bases align to TRBD2. Germline V gene sequence: CDR1 SGHRS, CDR2 YFSETQ. The junction had 2 bases not matched to a gene; V was cut back by 4 bases and J by 4 bases. This CDR3 is 15 amino acids long.

The chain has TRBV7-9 and TRBJ2-1; 8 nucleotides match TRBD2. Germline CDR1 and CDR2: SEHNR and FQNEAQ (reference sequence). CDR3 size: 15 residues. The V gene end was trimmed by 0 bases and the J gene end by 6 bases; junction bases not matched to a gene: 4. DNA for the CDR3: TGTGCCAGCAGCTTAGCGGGGAGCGGGGGCAATGAGCAGTTCTTC. Its protein product is CASSLAGSGGNEQFF.

The rearrangement uses TRBV5-1 and TRBJ2-7; TRBD1 matches 12 bases. The CDR3 extends over 14 amino acids. The J segment lost 5 bases and the V segment lost 4 bases, leaving 4 bases of the junction unmatched. The germline V gene has CDR1 SGHRS and CDR2 YFSETQ. This chain's CDR3 is CASSPGQGANEQYF. The CDR3 DNA reads TGCGCCAGCAGCCCGGGACAGGGGGCGAACGAGCAGTACTTC. The full variable domain, completed using reference TRBV5-1 and TRBJ2-7, is KAGVTQTPRYLIKTRGQQVTLSCSPISGHRSVSWYQQTPGQGLQFLFEYFSETQRNKGNFPGRFSGRQFSNSRSEMNVSTLELGDSALYLCASSPGQGANEQYFGPGTRLTVT.

V and J are TRBV12-5 and TRBJ2-2; possibly TRBD2 for D (5 bases). Looked up from germline, CDR1 is LGHNT and CDR2 is FRNRAP. The CDR3 runs to 15 residues. The germline V and J ends were trimmed by 1 base and 10 bases, with 16 bases remaining between them. For the CDR3, the DNA is TGTGCTAGTGGTTTGGCTGGTGAGGGTCAAGAGGAGCTGTTTTTT. Amino acid sequence: CASGLAGEGQEELFF.

The CDR3 DNA reads as TGTGCCAGCAGCATAGACAAGAACACTGAAGCTTTCTTT. Amino acids: CASSIDKNTEAFF. The chain recombines TRBV21-1 with TRBJ1-1; TRBD1 is taken as the D call from the table, unchecked against the DNA. TRBV21-1 is tagged as a pseudogene. CDR3 length equals 13 residues.

This chain uses TRBV2 with TRBJ2-1, with 8 nucleotides matching TRBD1. Germline V gives CDR1 SNHLY, CDR2 FYNNEI. V shed 5 bases, J shed 2 bases, and the junction held 5 bases outside the gene matches. CDR3 length: 15 amino acids. The CDR3 reads CASSPQGVTYNEQFF. The CDR3 coding sequence is TGTGCCAGCAGTCCACAGGGGGTCACCTACAATGAGCAGTTCTTC.

This rearrangement joins TRBV6-6 to TRBJ2-1; D ambiguous. This CDR3 has 14 amino acids. Germline lookup yields CDR1 MNHNY and CDR2 SVGAGI (reference sequence). The ends were cut back, 5 bases at V and 5 bases at J, with 13 bases in the middle. CDR3 residues: CASSMGGPDNEQFF. In DNA, the CDR3 is TGTGCCAGCAGTATGGGTGGGCCAGACAATGAGCAGTTCTTC.

This clone was detected only a few times. The J gene is TRBJ2-7, the V gene TRBV6-1, with D tentatively TRBD1 (7 bases). The germline CDR1 and CDR2 sequences are MNHNS and SASEGT. V lost 4 bases and J 4 bases, leaving 23 bases between the germline ends. The CDR3 spans 17 residues. The CDR3, as DNA: TGTGCCAGCAGTGGCTCCGGGACAGTAGGGGGGTTATACGAGCAGTACTTC. It encodes CASSGSGTVGGLYEQYF.

The chain has TRBV18 and TRBJ1-2, with 11 bases that match TRBD1. This CDR3 comprises 15 residues. The V gene end was trimmed by 3 bases and the J gene end by 7 bases; junction bases not matched to a gene: 7. Germline CDR1 KGHSH, CDR2 LQKENI. The CDR3 loop is CASSPPGTGGTGYTF. The CDR3, as DNA: TGTGCCAGCTCACCCCCCGGGACAGGGGGTACTGGCTACACCTTC. Using reference TRBV18 and TRBJ1-2 for the parts outside the CDR3, the full variable domain is NAGVMQNPRHLVRRRGQEARLRCSPMKGHSHVYWYRQLPEEGLKFMVYLQKENIIDESGMPKERFSAEFPKEGPSILRIQQVVRGDSAAYFCASSPPGTGGTGYTFGSGTRLTVV.

V gene TRBV18 combines with J gene TRBJ2-7; TRBD2 matches at 7 bases. This CDR3 contains 16 residues. The germline V gene has CDR1 KGHSH and CDR2 LQKENI. V lost 3 bases, J lost 0 bases, and 8 bases stayed unmatched. The CDR3, as DNA: TGTGCCAGCTCACCGGGGCTAGCGGTTAGCTCCTACGAGCAGTACTTC. This encodes CASSPGLAVSSYEQYF.

The genes are TRBV6-1 and TRBJ1-2; weak D call: TRBD1 (6 bases). CDR1 and CDR2 (germline): MNHNS, SASEGT. Trimming removed 6 bases at V and 2 bases at J, with 10 bases between. The CDR3 is made up of 13 amino acids. For the CDR3, the DNA is TGTGCCAGCAGAAGACAGGCCAACTATGGCTACACCTTC. Translated: CASRRQANYGYTF.

The chain carries TRBV5-1 and TRBJ2-1; 8 bases are a match to TRBD1. With V trimmed by 0 bases and J by 2 bases, 10 bases remained unmatched. This CDR3 is 18 amino acids long. Per the germline V gene, CDR1 is SGHRS and CDR2 is YFSETQ. DNA for the CDR3: TGCGCCAGCAGCTTGGCCTCTCGGACAGGGCTGGCCTACAATGAGCAGTTCTTC. Its protein is CASSLASRTGLAYNEQFF.

The chain uses TRBV5-6 and TRBJ2-3; tentatively, D is TRBD2 (6 bases). Trimming removed 0 bases at V and 1 base at J, with 9 bases between. Germline CDR1 SGHDT, CDR2 YYEEEE. CDR3 length: 15 residues. The CDR3 protein is CASSLGGVGTDTQYF. CDR3 bases: TGTGCCAGCAGCTTGGGGGGGGTGGGCACAGATACGCAGTATTTT. Based on the CDR3 plus reference TRBV5-6 and TRBJ2-3, the full variable domain is DAGVTQSPTHLIKTRGQQVTLRCSPKSGHDTVSWYQQALGQGPQFIFQYYEEEERQRGNFPDRFSGHQFPNYSSELNVNALLLGDSALYLCASSLGGVGTDTQYFGPGTRLTVL.

The chain is built from TRBV29-1 and TRBJ1-5; possible D gene TRBD1, 5 bases. The CDR3 is 20 residues long. V was clipped by 5 bases and J by 6 bases, with 35 bases between them. Germline assignment: CDR1 SQVTM and CDR2 ANQGSEA. The DNA for the CDR3 is TGCAGCGTTCCACTCCTTGGTGTGGGGGGAGCCTACCGTAGTAGTCAGCCCCAGCATTTT. This gives the protein CSVPLLGVGGAYRSSQPQHF. Variable domain in full (rest from reference TRBV29-1 and TRBJ1-5): SAVISQKPSRDICQRGTSLTIQCQVDSQVTMMFWYRQQPGQSLTLIATANQGSEATYESGFVIDKFPISRPNLTFSTLTVSNMSPEDSSIYLCSVPLLGVGGAYRSSQPQHFGDGTRLSIL.

The chain links TRBV21-1 to TRBJ2-7; TRBD2 is the table's D call, not checked against the DNA. TRBV21-1 is a pseudogene. The CDR3 has 16 amino acids. The CDR3, as DNA: TGTGCCAGCAGCAAACAACTAGCGGAAGAATCCTACGAGCAGTACTTC. As protein: CASSKQLAEESYEQYF.

The chain combines TRBV7-2 with TRBJ2-5; D is perhaps TRBD2 (7 bases). The CDR3 totals 16 residues. CDR1 and CDR2 (germline): SGHTA, FQGNSA. V was cut by 0 bases and J by 1 base, with 12 bases left in between. CDR3: CASSLAGGRIQETQYF. CDR3 DNA sequence: TGTGCCAGCAGCTTAGCGGGGGGGCGGATCCAAGAGACCCAGTACTTC.

The chain carries TRBV19 and TRBJ2-2; D is perhaps TRBD1 (6 bases). Germline lookup yields CDR1 LNHDA and CDR2 SQIVND (reference sequence). This CDR3 has 17 amino acids. V was cut by 4 bases and J by 0 bases, with 15 bases left in between. CDR3 protein: CASSTGQIYANTGELFF. The CDR3 coding sequence is TGTGCCAGTAGTACCGGACAGATATACGCGAACACCGGGGAGCTGTTTTTT.

V and J are TRBV21-1 and TRBJ2-7; no DNA check was done on the table's D call, TRBD2. TRBV21-1 is designated a pseudogene. The CDR3 has 12 residues. CDR3 amino acids: CASPGGGSEQYF. CDR3 in DNA: TGTGCCAGCCCCGGGGGAGGTTCCGAGCAGTACTTC.

The CDR3 DNA follows: TGTGCCAGCTCACCAACTAGCGGGAGGGCCCATGAGCAGTTCTTC. It yields the protein CASSPTSGRAHEQFF. This chain joins TRBV18 and TRBJ2-1, with 13 bases matching TRBD2. The germline V gene encodes CDR1 KGHSH and CDR2 LQKENI. This CDR3 is 15 amino acids long. After removal of 2 bases from V and 8 bases from J, the junction contained 3 bases not matched to a gene.

The chain joins TRBV19 to TRBJ2-3; 13 bases align to TRBD2. The CDR3 sequence is 19 residues long. With V trimmed by 3 bases and J by 1 base, 10 bases remained unmatched. The germline CDR1 and CDR2 sequences are LNHDA and SQIVND (reference sequence). As DNA, the CDR3 is TGTGCCAGTAGTATTTCCACACTAGCGGGAGGGGTGGGCACAGATACGCAGTATTTT. This codes for CASSISTLAGGVGTDTQYF.

The chain uses TRBV6-5 and TRBJ1-5; D is uncertain. V was cut by 6 bases and J by 7 bases, with 13 bases left in between. Looked up from germline, CDR1 is MNHEY and CDR2 is SVGAGI. CDR3 size: 13 residues. In nucleotides, the CDR3 is TGTGCCAGCAGCTTCGCCAGAGGGCAGCCCCAGCATTTT. It is translated as CASSFARGQPQHF.

The chain's CDR3 is CASSPRTSDPTRIYEQYF. Written as DNA, the CDR3 is TGTGCCAGCAGCCCAAGGACTTCAGACCCCACCAGGATCTACGAGCAGTACTTC. The V and J genes are TRBV7-2 and TRBJ2-7, with D possibly matching TRBD2 (5 bases). Germline V gives CDR1 SGHTA, CDR2 FQGNSA. CDR3 length: 18 residues. V was shortened by 5 bases and J by 3 bases, with 26 bases between the two germline ends.

This clone was counted a single time. V is TRBV6-5 and J is TRBJ1-2; 8 bases are shared with TRBD1. V gave up 5 bases and J gave up 4 bases; unmatched junction bases: 9. CDR1 and CDR2 from the germline V gene are MNHEY and SVGAGI. CDR3 size: 15 residues. The CDR3 nucleotides are TGTGCCAGCAGTCCACGGCAGGGGGCGGGCTATGGCTACACCTTC. Translated, it gives CASSPRQGAGYGYTF.